The rows below give T cell receptor beta chains drawn from one sample of a study of CD4+ T cells in melanoma. Sequencing was performed with immunoSEQ multiplex PCR; in TCRdb, only in-frame clones are kept and a portion is missing. The profile shows around 13,000 clones, roughly 80% of them singletons. Sequencing was performed on cells from a culture (not recorded whether cultured in vitro). The receptors originated from a human donor with melanoma. Each CDR3 is given with its conserved first and last residue. The D gene is left open where the match is weak. Size is stated for part of the rows, as once, few or many counts, or as a class when the clone is expanded.

j_gene: TRBJ2-1
d_gene: .
v_gene: TRBV13
abundance: .
CDR3nt: TGTGCCAGCAGCCCGCGGGACCGCCCGTACAATGAGCAGTTCTTC
CDR3aa: CASSPRDRPYNEQFF

j_gene: TRBJ1-5
d_gene: TRBD1
v_gene: TRBV7-2
abundance: .
CDR3nt: TGTGCCAGCAGCTTACAGGGGGGAAATCAGCCCCAGCATTTT
CDR3aa: CASSLQGGNQPQHF

j_gene: TRBJ2-3
d_gene: TRBD2
v_gene: TRBV7-9
abundance: .
CDR3nt: TGTGCCAGCAGCCACGGTAGCGGGGGTGAAGATACGCAGTATTTT
CDR3aa: CASSHGSGGEDTQYF

j_gene: TRBJ2-3
d_gene: .
v_gene: TRBV5-1
abundance: once
CDR3nt: TGCGCCAGCAGCTTAGAGCGGAACACAGATACGCAGTATTTT
CDR3aa: CASSLERNTDTQYF

j_gene: TRBJ1-6
d_gene: .
v_gene: TRBV27
abundance: few
CDR3nt: TGTGCCAGCACCCTAGTTTACCAAATTAATTCACCCCTCCACTTT
CDR3aa: CASTLVYQINSPLHF

j_gene: TRBJ1-2
d_gene: .
v_gene: TRBV5-6
abundance: .
CDR3nt: TGTGCCAGCAGCTTGGGCCCCTATGGCTACACCTTC
CDR3aa: CASSLGPYGYTF

j_gene: TRBJ1-4
d_gene: TRBD1
v_gene: TRBV7-2
abundance: .
CDR3nt: TGTGCCAGCAGCCCAAGGGGACAGGGGGGAAAGGGTGAAAAACTGTTTTTT
CDR3aa: CASSPRGQGGKGEKLFF

j_gene: TRBJ1-1
d_gene: .
v_gene: TRBV4-1
abundance: medium-sized
CDR3nt: TGCGCCAGCAGCCGGCCCGGGCCCGGAGCTTTCTTT
CDR3aa: CASSRPGPGAFF

j_gene: TRBJ2-7
d_gene: .
v_gene: TRBV9
abundance: .
CDR3nt: TGTGCCAGCAGCGTCGGTCCGGACTACGAGCAGTACTTC
CDR3aa: CASSVGPDYEQYF

j_gene: TRBJ2-7
d_gene: .
v_gene: TRBV6-5
abundance: .
CDR3nt: TGTGCCAGCAGTTCCCCCAGGACGGCGCCCTACGAGCAGTACTTC
CDR3aa: CASSSPRTAPYEQYF

j_gene: TRBJ2-1
d_gene: TRBD1
v_gene: TRBV5-5
abundance: .
CDR3nt: TGTGCCAGCAGCCCGGGACAGAGCTCCTACAATGAGCAGTTCTTC
CDR3aa: CASSPGQSSYNEQFF

j_gene: TRBJ2-6
d_gene: .
v_gene: TRBV6-5
abundance: .
CDR3nt: TGTGCCAGCAGACGCCTCTCTGGGGCCAACGTCCTGACTTTC
CDR3aa: CASRRLSGANVLTF

j_gene: TRBJ1-1
d_gene: .
v_gene: TRBV6-5
abundance: .
CDR3nt: TGTGCCAGCAGTTACTCGGGACGGTCCCATGAAGCTTTCTTT
CDR3aa: CASSYSGRSHEAFF

j_gene: TRBJ1-1
d_gene: .
v_gene: TRBV7-8
abundance: .
CDR3nt: TGTGCCAGCAGCCCCGGTGTACTGAACACTGAAGCTTTCTTT
CDR3aa: CASSPGVLNTEAFF

j_gene: TRBJ2-7
d_gene: .
v_gene: TRBV4-1
abundance: few
CDR3nt: TGCGCCAGCAGCTTGGCAGGGGTGGCCTACGAGCAGTACTTC
CDR3aa: CASSLAGVAYEQYF

j_gene: TRBJ2-1
d_gene: .
v_gene: TRBV20-1
abundance: .
CDR3nt: TGCAGTGCTACCGACAATGAGCAGTTCTTC
CDR3aa: CSATDNEQFF

j_gene: TRBJ1-6
d_gene: TRBD1
v_gene: TRBV19
abundance: .
CDR3nt: TGTGCCAGTAGTGGACAGGGGTATAATTCACCCCTCCACTTT
CDR3aa: CASSGQGYNSPLHF

j_gene: TRBJ2-1
d_gene: TRBD2
v_gene: TRBV5-1
abundance: .
CDR3nt: TGCGCCAGCAGCCCGCCGGGACTAGCGGGGGGCGCCGGTGAGCAGTTCTTC
CDR3aa: CASSPPGLAGGAGEQFF

j_gene: TRBJ1-5
d_gene: .
v_gene: TRBV18
abundance: .
CDR3nt: TGTGCCAGCTCACCGGGGGAAACTCAGCCCCAGCATTTT
CDR3aa: CASSPGETQPQHF

j_gene: TRBJ1-1
d_gene: .
v_gene: TRBV19
abundance: .
CDR3nt: TGTGCCAGTAGTACAGCGAACACTGAAGCTTTCTTT
CDR3aa: CASSTANTEAFF

j_gene: TRBJ2-3
d_gene: .
v_gene: TRBV9
abundance: .
CDR3nt: TGTGCCAGCAGCGATCTCAAAGGCACAGATACGCAGTATTTT
CDR3aa: CASSDLKGTDTQYF

j_gene: TRBJ1-6
d_gene: TRBD1
v_gene: TRBV7-2
abundance: .
CDR3nt: TGTGCCAGCAGCACCCGGGGACAGGCTGGTTCACCCCTCCACTTT
CDR3aa: CASSTRGQAGSPLHF

j_gene: TRBJ1-6
d_gene: TRBD1
v_gene: TRBV5-3
abundance: .
CDR3nt: TGTGCCAGAAGCCCCGGGACAGGTTTCCGTGATTCACCCCTCCACTTT
CDR3aa: CARSPGTGFRDSPLHF

j_gene: TRBJ2-3
d_gene: TRBD2
v_gene: TRBV5-6
abundance: .
CDR3nt: TGTGCCAGCAGCTTCGGTCTAGCGGGGGTTCCAGATACGCAGTATTTT
CDR3aa: CASSFGLAGVPDTQYF

j_gene: TRBJ2-7
d_gene: .
v_gene: TRBV6-5
abundance: .
CDR3nt: TGTGCCAGCAAGACCTCCTACGAGCAGTACTTC
CDR3aa: CASKTSYEQYF

j_gene: TRBJ1-5
d_gene: .
v_gene: TRBV30
abundance: .
CDR3nt: TGTGCCTGGAGTTCTGCGGGGAGCAATCAGCCCCAGCATTTT
CDR3aa: CAWSSAGSNQPQHF

j_gene: TRBJ1-2
d_gene: .
v_gene: TRBV28
abundance: .
CDR3nt: TGTGCCAGCAGTGTCCCGGGACCCAACTATGGCTACACCTTC
CDR3aa: CASSVPGPNYGYTF

j_gene: TRBJ1-1
d_gene: .
v_gene: TRBV6-1
abundance: .
CDR3nt: TGTGCCAGCAATTACAGGGAAAACACTGAAGCTTTCTTT
CDR3aa: CASNYRENTEAFF

j_gene: TRBJ1-5
d_gene: TRBD1
v_gene: TRBV19
abundance: few
CDR3nt: TGTGCCAGTAGTATCTACGGGACAGGGCGACTCCAGCCCCAGCATTTT
CDR3aa: CASSIYGTGRLQPQHF

j_gene: TRBJ2-2
d_gene: .
v_gene: TRBV5-4
abundance: .
CDR3nt: TGTGCCAGCAGCTTGGATCCCGGGGAGCTGTTTTTT
CDR3aa: CASSLDPGELFF

j_gene: TRBJ2-1
d_gene: .
v_gene: TRBV6-1
abundance: .
CDR3nt: TGTGCCAGCAGTGCTCGTCTAACAACCTACAATGAGCAGTTCTTC
CDR3aa: CASSARLTTYNEQFF

j_gene: TRBJ2-7
d_gene: .
v_gene: TRBV29-1
abundance: .
CDR3nt: TGCAGCGTTGTGGGCGGGACAAAAACTTACGAGCAGTACTTC
CDR3aa: CSVVGGTKTYEQYF

j_gene: TRBJ2-3
d_gene: .
v_gene: TRBV7-2
abundance: .
CDR3nt: TGTGCCAGCAGCCAAGTCTCCCGCACAGATACGCAGTATTTT
CDR3aa: CASSQVSRTDTQYF

j_gene: TRBJ1-2
d_gene: .
v_gene: TRBV5-1
abundance: .
CDR3nt: TGCGCCAGCAGCTCTGAACAGGGTCGCGGGTACACCTTC
CDR3aa: CASSSEQGRGYTF

j_gene: TRBJ2-7
d_gene: TRBD2
v_gene: TRBV6-1
abundance: medium-sized
CDR3nt: TGTGCCAGCAGTAGGCGGGGCGGGGAGGGAGAGCAGTACTTC
CDR3aa: CASSRRGGEGEQYF

j_gene: TRBJ2-3
d_gene: .
v_gene: TRBV5-4
abundance: once
CDR3nt: TGTGCCAGCAGCTTGGGCGGGGCCCAGGGGCGGTTT
CDR3aa: CASSLGGAQGRF

j_gene: TRBJ1-4
d_gene: TRBD1
v_gene: TRBV9
abundance: .
CDR3nt: TGTGCCAGCAGCGTAGACCCCCTTCCCGACAGGGTGGGTGAAAAACTGTTTTTT
CDR3aa: CASSVDPLPDRVGEKLFF

j_gene: TRBJ1-6
d_gene: .
v_gene: TRBV27
abundance: .
CDR3nt: TGTGCCATCGACCGCCACTGGGGTATGAATTCACCCCTCCACTTT
CDR3aa: CAIDRHWGMNSPLHF

j_gene: TRBJ1-2
d_gene: TRBD1
v_gene: TRBV7-9
abundance: .
CDR3nt: TGTGCCAGCAGCTCTAGAACAGGGGGTCTTGGCTACACCTTC
CDR3aa: CASSSRTGGLGYTF

j_gene: TRBJ1-5
d_gene: .
v_gene: TRBV19
abundance: once
CDR3nt: TGTGCCAGTAGTATCCCAGGTCCACAGCCCCAGCATTTT
CDR3aa: CASSIPGPQPQHF

j_gene: TRBJ2-7
d_gene: .
v_gene: TRBV2
abundance: once
CDR3nt: TGTGCCAGCAGAAGCTACGAGCAGTACTTC
CDR3aa: CASRSYEQYF

j_gene: TRBJ2-3
d_gene: .
v_gene: TRBV7-6
abundance: .
CDR3nt: TGTGCCAGCAGCTTACATCAAGACACAGATACGCAGTATTTT
CDR3aa: CASSLHQDTDTQYF

j_gene: TRBJ2-2
d_gene: .
v_gene: TRBV5-1
abundance: .
CDR3nt: TGCGCCAGCAGCTTGGAGTCCGTCACCGGGGAGCTGTTTTTT
CDR3aa: CASSLESVTGELFF

j_gene: TRBJ2-1
d_gene: .
v_gene: TRBV4-2
abundance: .
CDR3nt: TGTGCCAGCAGCCAAGATGAACGGCAGGGCTATGAGCAGTTCTTC
CDR3aa: CASSQDERQGYEQFF

j_gene: TRBJ2-4
d_gene: .
v_gene: TRBV6-1
abundance: .
CDR3nt: TGTGCCAGCAGTGAGTTAGGGCGGAACATTCAGTACTTC
CDR3aa: CASSELGRNIQYF

j_gene: TRBJ1-5
d_gene: TRBD1
v_gene: TRBV6-1
abundance: .
CDR3nt: TGTGCCAGCAGGCTACAGGGGGGCAATCAGCCCCAGCATTTT
CDR3aa: CASRLQGGNQPQHF

j_gene: TRBJ2-3
d_gene: TRBD1
v_gene: TRBV19
abundance: .
CDR3nt: TGTGCCAGTAGTACTGGGACAGGGAGTTTTGATACGCAGTATTTT
CDR3aa: CASSTGTGSFDTQYF

j_gene: TRBJ1-1
d_gene: .
v_gene: TRBV10-3
abundance: once
CDR3nt: TGTGCCATCAGTGAGCGGGCGATGGACACTGAAGCTTTCTTT
CDR3aa: CAISERAMDTEAFF

j_gene: TRBJ2-4
d_gene: .
v_gene: TRBV2
abundance: .
CDR3nt: TGTGCCAGCATCGCCCTACGGGTGGCCAAAAACATTCAGTACTTC
CDR3aa: CASIALRVAKNIQYF

j_gene: TRBJ1-2
d_gene: TRBD1
v_gene: TRBV7-2
abundance: .
CDR3nt: TGTGCCAGCAGCCTTGTTCCAGGGGGAAGCTATGGCTACACCTTC
CDR3aa: CASSLVPGGSYGYTF

j_gene: TRBJ2-7
d_gene: TRBD1
v_gene: TRBV5-5
abundance: .
CDR3nt: TGTGCCAGCAGCTTGGCAGAAACAGGGGGACTCTACTACGAGCAGTACTTC
CDR3aa: CASSLAETGGLYYEQYF